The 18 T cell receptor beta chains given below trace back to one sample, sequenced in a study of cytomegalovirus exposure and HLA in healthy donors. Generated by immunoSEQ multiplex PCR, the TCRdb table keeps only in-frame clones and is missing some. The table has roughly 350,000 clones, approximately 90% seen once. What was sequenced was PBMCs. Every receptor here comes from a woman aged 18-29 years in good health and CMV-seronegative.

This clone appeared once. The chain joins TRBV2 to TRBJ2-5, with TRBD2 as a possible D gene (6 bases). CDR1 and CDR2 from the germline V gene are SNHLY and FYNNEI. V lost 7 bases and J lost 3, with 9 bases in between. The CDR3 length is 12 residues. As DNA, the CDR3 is TGTGCCAGCACCGGAGGGGAAGAGACCCAGTACTTC. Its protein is CASTGGEETQYF.

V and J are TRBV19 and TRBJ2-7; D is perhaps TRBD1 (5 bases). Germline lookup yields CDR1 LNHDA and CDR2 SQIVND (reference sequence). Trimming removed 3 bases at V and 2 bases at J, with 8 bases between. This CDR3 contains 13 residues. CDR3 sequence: CASSIRVTYEQYF. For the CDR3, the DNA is TGTGCCAGTAGTATCAGGGTTACCTACGAGCAGTACTTC.

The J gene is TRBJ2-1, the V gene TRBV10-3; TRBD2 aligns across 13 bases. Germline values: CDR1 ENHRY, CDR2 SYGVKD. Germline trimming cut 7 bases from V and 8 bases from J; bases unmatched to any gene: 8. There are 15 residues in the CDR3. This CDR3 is CAIKELAGGPDEQFF. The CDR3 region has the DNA TGTGCCATCAAGGAACTAGCGGGAGGGCCCGATGAGCAGTTCTTC.

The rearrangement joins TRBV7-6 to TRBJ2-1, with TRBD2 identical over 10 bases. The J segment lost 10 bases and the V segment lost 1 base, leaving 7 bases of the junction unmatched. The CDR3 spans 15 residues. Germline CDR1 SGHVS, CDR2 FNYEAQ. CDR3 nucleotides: TGTGCCAGCAGCTTAGTTGAACTAGCGGGGAGCGAGCAGTTCTTC. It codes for CASSLVELAGSEQFF.

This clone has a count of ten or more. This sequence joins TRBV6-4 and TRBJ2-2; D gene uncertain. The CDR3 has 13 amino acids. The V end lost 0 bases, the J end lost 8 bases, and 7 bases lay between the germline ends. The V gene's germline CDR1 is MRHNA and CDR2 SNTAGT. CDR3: CASSDSSSGELFF. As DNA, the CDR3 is TGTGCCAGCAGTGACTCATCGTCGGGGGAGCTGTTTTTT.

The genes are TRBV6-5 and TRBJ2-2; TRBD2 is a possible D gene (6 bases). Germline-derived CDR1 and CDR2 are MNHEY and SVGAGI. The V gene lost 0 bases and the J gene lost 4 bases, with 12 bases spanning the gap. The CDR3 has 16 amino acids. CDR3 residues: CASSYSIGGSTGELFF. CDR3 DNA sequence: TGTGCCAGCAGTTACTCCATTGGGGGGTCCACCGGGGAGCTGTTTTTT.

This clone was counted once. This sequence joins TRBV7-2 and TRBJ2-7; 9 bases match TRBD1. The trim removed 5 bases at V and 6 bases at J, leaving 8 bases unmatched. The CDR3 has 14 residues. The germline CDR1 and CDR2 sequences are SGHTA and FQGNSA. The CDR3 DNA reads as TGTGCCAGCAGCACGTGGACAGGGGTGGGCGAGCAGTACTTC. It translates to CASSTWTGVGEQYF.

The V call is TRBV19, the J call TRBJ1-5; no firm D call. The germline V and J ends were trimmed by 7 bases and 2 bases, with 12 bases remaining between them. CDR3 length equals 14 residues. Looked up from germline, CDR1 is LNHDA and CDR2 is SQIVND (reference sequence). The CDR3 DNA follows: TGTGCCAGTACAACCGCGGATCGCAATCAGCCCCAGCATTTT. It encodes CASTTADRNQPQHF. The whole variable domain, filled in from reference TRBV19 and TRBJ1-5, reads DGGITQSPKYLFRKEGQNVTLSCEQNLNHDAMYWYRQDPGQGLRLIYYSQIVNDFQKGDIAEGYSVSREKKESFPLTVTSAQKNPTAFYLCASTTADRNQPQHFGDGTRLSIL.

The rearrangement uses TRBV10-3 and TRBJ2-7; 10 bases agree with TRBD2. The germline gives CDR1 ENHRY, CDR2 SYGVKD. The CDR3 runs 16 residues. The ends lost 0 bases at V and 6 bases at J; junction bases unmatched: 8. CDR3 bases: TGTGCCATCAGTGAGTCTACAGCGGGAGGGCCCCCCGAGCAGTACTTC. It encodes CAISESTAGGPPEQYF.

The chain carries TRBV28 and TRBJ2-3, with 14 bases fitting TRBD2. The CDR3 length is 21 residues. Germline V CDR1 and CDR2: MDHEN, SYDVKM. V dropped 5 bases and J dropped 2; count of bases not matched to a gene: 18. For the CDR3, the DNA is TGTGCCAGCAGTCCATGGCCTTCGCGACTAGCGGGAGGGCCCCACACAGATACGCAGTATTTT. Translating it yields CASSPWPSRLAGGPHTDTQYF.

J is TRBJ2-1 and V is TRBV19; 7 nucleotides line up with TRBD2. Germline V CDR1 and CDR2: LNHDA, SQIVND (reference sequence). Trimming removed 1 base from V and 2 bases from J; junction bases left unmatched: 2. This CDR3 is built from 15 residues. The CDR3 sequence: CASSIGTSAYNEQFF. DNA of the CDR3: TGTGCCAGTAGTATAGGCACTAGCGCCTACAATGAGCAGTTCTTC.

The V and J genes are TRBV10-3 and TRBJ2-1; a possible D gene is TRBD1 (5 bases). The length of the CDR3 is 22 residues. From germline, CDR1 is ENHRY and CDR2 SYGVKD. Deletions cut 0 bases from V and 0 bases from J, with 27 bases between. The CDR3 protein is CAISESNSDSFLAESSYNEQFF. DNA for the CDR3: TGTGCCATCAGTGAGTCGAATTCTGACAGTTTTTTGGCGGAGAGCTCCTACAATGAGCAGTTCTTC.

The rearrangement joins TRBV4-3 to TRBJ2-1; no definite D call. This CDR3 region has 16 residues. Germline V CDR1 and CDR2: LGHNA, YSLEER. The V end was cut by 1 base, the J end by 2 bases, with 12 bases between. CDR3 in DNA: TGCGCCAGCAGCCAAGCAGGTAGAAACGCCTACAATGAGCAGTTCTTC. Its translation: CASSQAGRNAYNEQFF.

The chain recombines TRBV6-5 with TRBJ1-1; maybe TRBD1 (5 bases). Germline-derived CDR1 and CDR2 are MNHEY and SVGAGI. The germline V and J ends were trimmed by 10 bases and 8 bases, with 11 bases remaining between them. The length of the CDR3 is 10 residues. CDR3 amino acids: CATIRGEAFF. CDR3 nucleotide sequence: TGTGCCACCATTCGGGGGGAAGCTTTCTTT.

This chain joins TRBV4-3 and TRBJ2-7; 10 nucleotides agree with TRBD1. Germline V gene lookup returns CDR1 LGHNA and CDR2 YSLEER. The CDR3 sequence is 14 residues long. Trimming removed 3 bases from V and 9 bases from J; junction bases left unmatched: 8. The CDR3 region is CASSQTDRGLRQYF. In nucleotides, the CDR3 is TGCGCCAGCAGCCAGACAGACAGGGGGCTTAGGCAGTACTTC.

CDR3 residues: CASSYQGASTEAFF. The CDR3 DNA is TGTGCCAGCAGCTATCAGGGGGCAAGCACTGAAGCTTTCTTT. The J gene is TRBJ1-1, the V gene TRBV5-4, with TRBD1 identical over 8 bases. CDR1 SGHNT and CDR2 YYREEE come from the germline V gene (reference sequence). The CDR3 totals 14 residues. Germline trimming cut 3 bases from V and 4 bases from J; bases unmatched to any gene: 5.

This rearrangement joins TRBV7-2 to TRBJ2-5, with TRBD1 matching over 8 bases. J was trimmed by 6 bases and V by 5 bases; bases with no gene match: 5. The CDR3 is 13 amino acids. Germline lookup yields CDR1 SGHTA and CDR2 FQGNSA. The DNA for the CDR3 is TGTGCCAGCAGCACGGACAGGGCCAAGACCCAGTACTTC. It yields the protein CASSTDRAKTQYF.

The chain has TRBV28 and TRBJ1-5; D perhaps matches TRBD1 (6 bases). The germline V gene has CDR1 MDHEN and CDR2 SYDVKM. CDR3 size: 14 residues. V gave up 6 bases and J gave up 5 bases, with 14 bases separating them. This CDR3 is CASSPGQGHQPQHF. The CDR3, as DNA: TGTGCCAGCAGCCCCGGCCAGGGGCATCAGCCCCAGCATTTT.